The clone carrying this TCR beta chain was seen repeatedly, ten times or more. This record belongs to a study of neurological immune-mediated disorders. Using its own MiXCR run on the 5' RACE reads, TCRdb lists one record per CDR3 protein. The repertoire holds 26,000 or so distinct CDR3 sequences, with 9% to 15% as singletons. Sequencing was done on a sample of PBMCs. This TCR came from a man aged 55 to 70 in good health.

The CDR3 spells CASSFVGELFF. The CDR3 DNA is TGCGCCAGCAGCTTTGTTGGGGAGCTGTTTTTT. This sequence joins TRBV5-1 and TRBJ2-2; no clear D. Germline-derived CDR1 and CDR2 are SGHRS and YFSETQ. The V end lost 2 bases, the J end lost 8 bases, and 4 bases lay between the germline ends. The CDR3 has 11 amino acids.